This T cell receptor beta chain came from a study of T cells in Graves' hyperthyroidism and ophthalmopathy (dated by TCRdb to between 2018 and 2021). Broadly, across the study: Peripheral blood was sampled at the time of initial diagnosis, prior to any treatment. TCR V-J signatures able to tell the groups apart were searched for in a discovery cohort of more than 90 patients, of whom under 45 had Graves' ophthalmopathy and about 55 had stable Graves' hyperthyroidism. An independent validation cohort of around 19 hyperthyroidism patients and approximately 17 patients who later progressed to ophthalmopathy tested prospective prediction of ophthalmopathy. The roughly 94 discovery patients were randomly divided into training and test sets at a 7:3 ratio. Thyroid tissue and blood T-cell repertoires from several Graves' hyperthyroidism patients were also compared in the study. Once sampling was done, hyperthyroidism patients were given methimazole at a starting dose of 30 mg daily, whereas ophthalmopathy patients were given high-dose intravenous methylprednisolone. The paper describes TCR Vbeta CDR3 sequencing of around 140 peripheral blood samples, made up of under 50 ophthalmopathy patients, 70 to 75 hyperthyroidism patients and roughly 17 progressor patients.

Results and caveats for the whole study, not just this receptor: In validation, progression to ophthalmopathy was predicted by the model with 70.59% sensitivity and nearly 75% specificity, a median of around 6.5 months before onset. No statistical method was used to fix the sample size in advance, and group allocation was not hidden from the investigators. A 13 V-J signature model separated ophthalmopathy from stable hyperthyroidism, with 87.88% sensitivity and 81.08% specificity in cross-validation and 80%/75% in testing. Most expanded thyroid clonotypes (frequency above 0.001) were also detected in blood, a finding suggesting that blood repertoires may reflect thyroid immune responses.

Stable Graves' hyperthyroidism was defined as the absence of progression to ophthalmopathy over 18 months of follow-up. Hyperthyroidism patients were newly diagnosed, had a disease duration of under 2 months, and were aged 18 to 65 years. Any patient with an uncontrolled infection, another autoimmune disease, pregnancy or lactation was excluded. Diagnoses relied on clinical symptoms, serum thyroxine and TRAb, thyroid ultrasound and orbital computed tomography. PBMCs were separated from roughly 10 ml of fresh peripheral blood using Ficoll-Paque density gradient centrifugation. Trizol reagent was used to extract total RNA, and RNA quality was then checked on an Agilent 2100 Bioanalyzer. CDR1 and CDR2 are read off the germline V gene as SGHRS and YFSETQ. The CDR3 contains 13 residues, cysteine and phenylalanine counted. The entry retains the CDR3 DNA only, 39 bases that are in frame from base 1. The TCR beta CDR3 regions were amplified from the RNA transcripts. A first-round RT-PCR of the TCR CDR3 used the HTBI primer set with the Qiagen OneStep RT-PCR kit. The libraries were constructed in a second round of multiplex PCR and then size-selected and purified. Paired-end sequencing of the libraries was performed with 100 bp reads on an Illumina HiSeq2000. Under the source paper's analysis protocol: SOAPnuke was used to process the raw data, removing reads that contained adapters or uncalled bases, had a mean Phred below 15, or lacked an exact match to the constant primer or identifier. COPE v1.2.5 was used to merge high-quality paired reads, and clonotypes were defined as unique nucleotide sequences. MiTCR v1.1 was used to align clonotypes to the IMGT TRBV, TRBD and TRBJ reference segments. Analysis was restricted to V-J combinations with a frequency above 0.0001, which covered about 99% of repertoires. A TCS score was defined as the ratio between F50 (clonal expansion) and ExV (chaos), using BLOSUM62-based TCRdist between CDR3 peptides within each V-J. Welch's t-statistics and random forest reduced just over 500 V-J features to 13, which were used in a naive Bayes classifier (R e1071). TCRdb reworked the public reads: Q25 trimming with fastp, MiXCR clone assembly, productive beta chains retained. For every CDR3 protein sequence, its rows merge into one entry that carries the most common genes and DNA. For this entry, the V and J calls and clone size follow TCRdb and not the study's own pipeline. This sample lists more than 500,000 distinct CDR3 sequences; about a sixth were detected once. The top ten clones comprise 3.8% of the sample.

Regarding this clonotype: Its target antigen remains unknown. The junction departs from the called germline gene at one end, perhaps through a read error.

The rearrangement combines TRBV5-1 with TRBJ1-1, with the D gene not clear enough to name. The sample consisted of blood. The clonotype was recovered from a woman aged 25 to 39 with Graves' hyperthyroidism. The CDR3 region reads CTSSLRENTEAFF. The bases read TGCACCAGCAGCTTACGAGAGAACACTGAAGCTTTCTTT.